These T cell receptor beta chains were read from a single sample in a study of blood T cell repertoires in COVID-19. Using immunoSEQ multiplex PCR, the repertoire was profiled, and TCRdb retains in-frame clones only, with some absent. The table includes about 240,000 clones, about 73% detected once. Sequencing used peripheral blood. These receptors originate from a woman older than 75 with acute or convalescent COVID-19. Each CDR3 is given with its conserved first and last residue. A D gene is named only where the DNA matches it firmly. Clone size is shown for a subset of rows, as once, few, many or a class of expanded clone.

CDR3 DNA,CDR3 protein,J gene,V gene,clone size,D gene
TGTGCCTGGAGTGTTTCCACCTACGAGCAGTACTTC,CAWSVSTYEQYF,TRBJ2-7,TRBV30,.,.
TGTGCCAGCAGTTACGAGTCACGTAACACTGAAGCTTTCTTT,CASSYESRNTEAFF,TRBJ1-1,TRBV6-6,.,.
TGCGCCAGCAGCGCAACTAGCGGGAGGTCCCAGGAGACCCAGTACTTC,CASSATSGRSQETQYF,TRBJ2-5,TRBV5-1,.,TRBD2
TGTGCCAGCACCCAACCAGCGGGGAGAGCTTTCTTT,CASTQPAGRAFF,TRBJ1-1,TRBV6-5,once,.
TGTGCCAGCAGTTCCGGGACAGGTCATGAAAAACTGTTTTTT,CASSSGTGHEKLFF,TRBJ1-4,TRBV6-5,.,TRBD1
TGTGCCAGCAGCATCAGGGGGAATCAGCCCCAGCATTTT,CASSIRGNQPQHF,TRBJ1-5,TRBV7-2,.,TRBD1
TGTGCCAGCAGAGGGAGGGGGGGAGGGCAAGGCTACACCTTC,CASRGRGGGQGYTF,TRBJ1-2,TRBV27,.,.
TGTGCCAGCGTATCCGGGACAGGGGGCTTCTACACCTTC,CASVSGTGGFYTF,TRBJ1-2,TRBV2,once,TRBD1
TGTGCCAGCAGCTTGGACCCACTCTCCTACAATGAGCAGTTCTTC,CASSLDPLSYNEQFF,TRBJ2-1,TRBV5-4,.,.
TGTGCCAGCAGTGTCGAAAGCGGGCGAAACAATGAGCAGTTCTTC,CASSVESGRNNEQFF,TRBJ2-1,TRBV6-4,.,.
TGTGCCAGCAGCTTAGTAGGGGGCGATTCACCCCTCCACTTT,CASSLVGGDSPLHF,TRBJ1-6,TRBV7-9,.,TRBD1
TGTGCCAGCTCACCCCCCAGAGGGTCGGGGGTCTATGGCTACACCTTC,CASSPPRGSGVYGYTF,TRBJ1-2,TRBV18,.,.
TGTGCCAGCAGCTTGGACGCGACAGTTGGTGAGCAGTTCTTC,CASSLDATVGEQFF,TRBJ2-1,TRBV7-9,.,.
TGTGCCAGCAATGGGGGCCATGGGTCAGATACGCAGTATTTT,CASNGGHGSDTQYF,TRBJ2-3,TRBV6-5,.,.
TGTGCCAGCAGCTTACAGGGTCACACTGAAGCTTTCTTT,CASSLQGHTEAFF,TRBJ1-1,TRBV11-3,.,.
TGTGCCAGCAGCCCGACCGGGACAGGGTATGAAAAACTGTTTTTT,CASSPTGTGYEKLFF,TRBJ1-4,TRBV3-1/TRBV3-2,few,TRBD1
TGCAGCGTTGGGGACAGGGGCTACGAGCAGTACTTC,CSVGDRGYEQYF,TRBJ2-7,TRBV29-1,.,TRBD1
TGTGCCAGCAGGAAGCGGGGGAAGAGCTCCTACGAGCAGTACTTC,CASRKRGKSSYEQYF,TRBJ2-7,TRBV11-2,.,TRBD2
TGCGCCAGCAGCTTGGGTTCGGGGGCTGGGGCCAACGTCCTGACTTTC,CASSLGSGAGANVLTF,TRBJ2-6,TRBV5-1,.,.
TGTGCCAGCAGCTATTCCGGGACAGATAGCAATCAGCCCCAGCATTTT,CASSYSGTDSNQPQHF,TRBJ1-5,TRBV7-9,.,TRBD1
TGTGCCAGCAGCCGCCCCGCAGGGACAGGGTTCTATGGCTACACCTTC,CASSRPAGTGFYGYTF,TRBJ1-2,TRBV16,.,TRBD1
TGTGCCTGGAGTGGACTCAGGGGGTCAACGCAGTATTTT,CAWSGLRGSTQYF,TRBJ2-3,TRBV30,.,TRBD1
TGTGCCAGTAGTCCCCGGGGGGACGTCGCTGAAGCTTTCTTT,CASSPRGDVAEAFF,TRBJ1-1,TRBV19,.,.
TGCGCCAGCAGCCAACAAGGACAGGGGGCCTACGAGCAGTACTTC,CASSQQGQGAYEQYF,TRBJ2-7,TRBV4-3,.,TRBD1
TGCGCCAGCAGCTTGGGGACAGGGGTTGAAAAACTGTTTTTT,CASSLGTGVEKLFF,TRBJ1-4,TRBV5-1,.,TRBD1
TGTGCCAGCAGTGATTCAGGGGCTTTAGATACGCAGTATTTT,CASSDSGALDTQYF,TRBJ2-3,TRBV25-1,.,.
TGCAGTGCTACTGACAGGGAAACAGATACGCAGTATTTT,CSATDRETDTQYF,TRBJ2-3,TRBV20-1,.,TRBD1
TGTGCCAGCAGCCAAGCTCGGCACAGGGGGGAAGGCTACACCTTC,CASSQARHRGEGYTF,TRBJ1-2,TRBV3-1/TRBV3-2,.,TRBD1
TGTGCCAGCAGTAGCGGGAGGGAGACCCAGTACTTC,CASSSGRETQYF,TRBJ2-5,TRBV28,.,TRBD2
TGTGCCAGCAGCCCTAGCGGGACAGGGGCCCAAGAGACCCAGTACTTC,CASSPSGTGAQETQYF,TRBJ2-5,TRBV3-1/TRBV3-2,.,.
TGTGCCAGCAGCTTAGAGGCTGGAGCGGGAGGGCTCTTCTCCTACAATGAGCAGTTCTTC,CASSLEAGAGGLFSYNEQFF,TRBJ2-1,TRBV11-2,.,TRBD2
TGTGCCAGCACCCTATCTGGAAACACCATATATTTT,CASTLSGNTIYF,TRBJ1-3,TRBV3-1/TRBV3-2,.,.
TGTGCCAGCATTTTAGGATCGGGGGGCGAATCCTACGAGCAGTACTTC,CASILGSGGESYEQYF,TRBJ2-7,TRBV2,.,.
TGTGCCAGCAGGCGTCCGGGACAGGGCACAGATACGCAGTATTTT,CASRRPGQGTDTQYF,TRBJ2-3,TRBV6-5,.,TRBD1
TGTGCCAGCACCTCCCCAGGGGGTTGGGAGCAGTACTTC,CASTSPGGWEQYF,TRBJ2-7,TRBV7-9,.,TRBD1
TGTGCCAGCAGCTTAGGACAGGTGGGCAACTATGGCTACACCTTC,CASSLGQVGNYGYTF,TRBJ1-2,TRBV7-9,.,.
TGTGCCAGTAGTCGTCGGACTAGCGGGAGTGTGGATGTATCCAAAAACATTCAGTACTTC,CASSRRTSGSVDVSKNIQYF,TRBJ2-4,TRBV19,.,TRBD2